This T cell receptor (beta chain) is drawn from a study of CD8 T cells in Susac syndrome. Study-wide context: When blood was drawn, the patients with Susac syndrome were therapy-naive, on corticosteroids, or on intravenous immunoglobulin alone.

An amount of RNA that ranged from 0.5 to 1 ug was reverse transcribed with random hexamers. It was immunoSEQ multiplex PCR that amplified TCR beta CDR3 across 54 Vbeta and 13 Jbeta. MiXCR, run by TCRdb on the immunoSEQ multiplex PCR reads, gives a single entry per CDR3 protein. Here the sample spans 74,000 or so distinct CDR3 sequences, 85% to 95% being singletons. Germline CDR1 is DFQATT and CDR2 is SNEGSKA (reference sequence). With 7 bases clipped from V and 4 bases from J, the junction kept 6 bases outside the gene matches. This CDR3 comprises 13 residues. The sequence was obtained from a human donor with Susac syndrome. The sample consisted of CD4+ T cells from PBMCs. V and J are TRBV20-1 and TRBJ1-1, with 10 positions matching TRBD1. CDR3: CSGIRDRGTEAFF. CDR3 sequence (DNA): TGCAGTGGTATCCGGGACAGGGGCACTGAAGCTTTCTTT.